The 29 T cell receptor beta chains below come from one sample, sequenced in a study of T cell clones after liver transplantation. Method: immunoSEQ multiplex PCR; TCRdb's copy keeps in-frame clones and lacks some. The sample yields tens of thousands of clones, 70% to 90% seen once. Sequenced material: CD4+ T cells from blood, taken at the 22-month timepoint. Receptors were obtained from a human patient who received a liver transplant. These T cells may partly come from the graft donor.

The chain recombines TRBV19 with TRBJ2-3; 8 bases line up with TRBD1. After removal of 4 bases from V and 0 bases from J, the junction contained 6 bases not matched to a gene. The CDR3 runs to 16 residues. CDR1 and CDR2 (germline): LNHDA, SQIVND (reference sequence). CDR3 DNA: TGTGCCAGTAGTAACCTACAGGGGGTTAGCACAGATACGCAGTATTTT. The encoded protein is CASSNLQGVSTDTQYF.

This clone was counted between two and nine times. The chain carries TRBV9 and TRBJ2-2; D not resolved. The CDR3 extends over 12 amino acids. The germline V and J ends were trimmed by 4 bases and 6 bases, with 7 bases remaining between them. The germline V gene encodes CDR1 SGDLS and CDR2 YYNGEE. In DNA form, the CDR3 reads TGTGCCAGCAGCCCCATCCCCGGGGAGCTGTTTTTT. Its protein product is CASSPIPGELFF.

CDR3 region: CASSRRQANTIYF. The CDR3 coding sequence is TGTGCCAGCAGCCGCAGACAGGCTAACACCATATATTTT. V and J are TRBV6-5 and TRBJ1-3, with TRBD1 as a possible D gene (6 bases). The CDR3 runs to 13 residues. Germline V CDR1 and CDR2: MNHEY, SVGAGI. V was cut by 6 bases and J by 7 bases, with 13 bases left in between.

This clone was counted a few times. The CDR3 protein is CASSLEEIGSGGYTF. The CDR3 DNA is TGCGCCAGCAGCTTGGAGGAGATCGGGAGTGGTGGCTACACCTTC. The rearrangement links TRBV5-1 to TRBJ1-2; no clear D gene. The CDR3 length is 15 residues. From germline, CDR1 is SGHRS and CDR2 YFSETQ. Trimming left V 0 bases short and J 7 bases short, with 16 bases between.

The V call is TRBV27, the J call TRBJ2-7; 9 bases line up with TRBD1. The CDR3 sequence is 15 residues long. J was trimmed by 7 bases and V by 5 bases; bases with no gene match: 12. The germline gives CDR1 MNHEY, CDR2 SMNVEV (reference sequence). This chain's CDR3 is CASSSVPGQGREQYF. The CDR3 nucleotides read TGTGCCAGCAGTAGCGTACCGGGACAGGGTAGGGAGCAGTACTTC.

The chain employs TRBV5-7 and TRBJ1-4; 10 bases align to TRBD1. TRBV5-7 is an open reading frame, and its role is uncertain. This CDR3 comprises 17 residues. The V and J ends lost 3 bases and 8 bases, in that order; junction bases with no gene match: 13. CDR3 nucleotides: TGTGCCAGCAGCTCTGACAGGGGGCGAACCAAAGGGGAAAAACTGTTTTTT. Encoded protein: CASSSDRGRTKGEKLFF.

The chain recombines TRBV19 with TRBJ1-2; TRBD1 matches at 9 bases. Germline-derived CDR1 and CDR2 are LNHDA and SQIVND (reference sequence). The V segment lost 7 bases and the J segment 8 bases; nucleotides outside the gene matches: 5. The CDR3 is 12 residues long. The CDR3 region is CASMGQGGGYTF. For the CDR3, the DNA is TGTGCCAGTATGGGACAGGGAGGAGGCTACACCTTC.

The rearrangement links TRBV25-1 to TRBJ1-4; no clear D gene. Looked up from germline, CDR1 is MGHDK and CDR2 is SYGVNS. Trimming pared 3 bases from V and 10 bases from J, leaving 12 bases between. The CDR3 is made up of 13 amino acids. CDR3: CASSEDWGGKLFF. In DNA, the CDR3 is TGTGCCAGCAGTGAGGACTGGGGTGGAAAACTGTTTTTT.

The chain uses TRBV7-9 and TRBJ2-6; D not resolved. CDR3 size: 19 residues. Looked up from germline, CDR1 is SEHNR and CDR2 is FQNEAQ (reference sequence). V was pared by 4 bases and J by 5 bases, with 24 bases between. DNA for the CDR3: TGTGCCAGCAGCTGGAAGTTATACCATGACAAAAGTCGGGCCAACGTCCTGACTTTC. Amino acids: CASSWKLYHDKSRANVLTF.

The genes are TRBV5-5 and TRBJ2-7, with 7 bases matching TRBD1. This CDR3 has 14 residues. Germline CDR1 is SGHKS and CDR2 is YYEKEE (reference sequence). Unmatched junction bases numbered 7, after V lost 4 bases and J lost 3 bases. Here the CDR3 DNA reads TGTGCCAGCAGCGGGGTGGGGACAGACTACGAGCAGTACTTC. Amino acids: CASSGVGTDYEQYF.

This chain links TRBV1 with TRBJ2-5; TRBD2, as called in the table, went unchecked against the DNA. TRBV1 is labeled a pseudogene. This CDR3 contains 16 residues. The CDR3 loop is CTSSQDCGGSRETQYF. The CDR3 DNA reads TGCACCAGCAGCCAAGATTGCGGGGGCTCTCGAGAGACCCAGTACTTC.

The count of this clone is one. This chain links TRBV6-5 with TRBJ2-5; 7 bases map to TRBD1. Per germline, CDR1 MNHEY and CDR2 SVGAGI. J was trimmed by 1 base and V by 2 bases; bases with no gene match: 4. This CDR3 has 15 residues. CDR3 residues: CASSYSGQAQETQYF. Written as DNA, the CDR3 is TGTGCCAGCAGTTACAGTGGACAGGCCCAAGAGACCCAGTACTTC.

The CDR3 loop is CASSLQGLAGGHGNEQFF. CDR3 DNA: TGCGCCAGCAGCTTGCAAGGACTAGCGGGAGGGCATGGGAATGAGCAGTTCTTC. This chain uses TRBV5-1 with TRBJ2-1; TRBD2 agrees at 15 bases. Trimming at V came to 1 base and at J to 7 bases, leaving 9 bases not matched to a gene. Germline CDR1 is SGHRS and CDR2 is YFSETQ. The CDR3 loop spans 18 amino acids.

V is TRBV6-4 and J is TRBJ1-5, with D tentatively TRBD1 (6 bases). In germline, CDR1 is MRHNA, CDR2 SNTAGT. Trimming left V 8 bases short and J 0 bases short, with 20 bases between. The CDR3 spans 17 residues. The CDR3 sequence is CASGRAGAIDSNQPQHF. CDR3 nucleotides: TGTGCCAGCGGGAGGGCAGGGGCGATCGATAGCAATCAGCCCCAGCATTTT.

The chain is built from TRBV19 and TRBJ1-5; 8 positions match TRBD1. Trimming cost V 5 bases and J 3 bases; bases outside gene matches: 6. CDR1 is LNHDA, CDR2 SQIVND, per germline (reference sequence). The CDR3 runs to 15 residues. The CDR3 DNA follows: TGTGCCAGTAGTCAGGGGACAGGCTACAATCAGCCCCAGCATTTT. It translates to CASSQGTGYNQPQHF.

The gene calls are TRBV2 and TRBJ2-7, with 10 bases fitting TRBD1. The V and J ends lost 5 bases and 6 bases, in that order; junction bases with no gene match: 4. The CDR3 has 13 residues. The germline V gene has CDR1 SNHLY and CDR2 FYNNEI. CDR3 in DNA: TGTGCCAGCAGTAACCGGGACAGGGGCGAGCAGTACTTC. Translation gives CASSNRDRGEQYF.

This clone was detected only a few times. The chain recombines TRBV27 with TRBJ1-5, with a possible D match to TRBD1 (6 bases). The CDR3 is 15 residues long. Germline values: CDR1 MNHEY, CDR2 SMNVEV (reference sequence). V was pared by 2 bases and J by 11 bases, with 19 bases between. For the CDR3, the DNA is TGTGCCAGCAGTTTACGGAGACAGGATCCCTTGACCCAGCATTTT. Translating gives CASSLRRQDPLTQHF.

This chain connects TRBV28 to TRBJ1-3; no clear D gene. With 6 bases removed from V and 0 bases from J, the gap between germline ends came to 15 bases. The CDR3 covers 16 residues. Germline V gene data show CDR1 as MDHEN and CDR2 as SYDVKM. The DNA of the CDR3 is TGTGCCAGCAGGCCCCCTTCGCCGGGCTCTGGAAACACCATATATTTT. This sequence encodes CASRPPSPGSGNTIYF.

This clone has a single count. The chain recombines TRBV28 with TRBJ1-2; weak D call: TRBD1 (5 bases). The CDR3 runs 15 residues. Germline V gives CDR1 MDHEN, CDR2 SYDVKM. V lost 1 base, J lost 7 bases, and 16 bases lay in between. CDR3 residues: CASSLLGTAVRGYTF. In DNA, the CDR3 is TGTGCCAGCAGTTTATTGGGGACGGCAGTACGTGGCTACACCTTC.

This clone came up once. This chain joins TRBV6-5 and TRBJ2-2; tentatively, D is TRBD2 (6 bases). The CDR3 covers 16 residues. Germline assignment: CDR1 MNHEY and CDR2 SVGAGI. V was trimmed by 0 bases and J by 3 bases, leaving 11 bases between them. As DNA, the CDR3 is TGTGCCAGCAGTTACTCGAGCGGGTGGGACACCGGGGAGCTGTTTTTT. This encodes CASSYSSGWDTGELFF.

The chain recombines TRBV4-3 with TRBJ2-2; 9 bases are a match to TRBD2. Germline-derived CDR1 and CDR2 are LGHNA and YSLEER. The CDR3 has 16 residues. V gave up 4 bases and J gave up 5 bases; unmatched junction bases: 8. The CDR3 is CASSRHSGSNTGELFF. The CDR3 region has the DNA TGCGCCAGCAGCCGACATAGCGGGAGTAATACCGGGGAGCTGTTTTTT.

J is TRBJ1-1 and V is TRBV30; 11 bases agree with TRBD1. This CDR3 comprises 15 residues. V gave up 2 bases and J gave up 4 bases; unmatched junction bases: 6. CDR1 and CDR2 (germline): GTSNPN, SVGIG (reference sequence). The DNA of the CDR3 is TGTGCCTGGAGTCACGGTGGGACAGGGGGCACTGAAGCTTTCTTT. It encodes CAWSHGGTGGTEAFF.

V gene TRBV6-6 combines with J gene TRBJ2-7; 9 nucleotides align to TRBD1. The V segment lost 0 bases and the J segment 2 bases; nucleotides outside the gene matches: 5. The CDR3 has 16 residues. Germline CDR1 MNHNY, CDR2 SVGAGI (reference sequence). CDR3 nucleotide sequence: TGTGCCAGCAGTTACTCCCGGGACAGGGCTGCCTACGAGCAGTACTTC. This gives the protein CASSYSRDRAAYEQYF.

This clone was found once. The V and J genes are TRBV11-1 and TRBJ1-6; no firm D call. The CDR3 consists of 14 residues. Trimming removed 4 bases at V and 10 bases at J, with 14 bases between. CDR1 is SGHAT, CDR2 FQDESV, per germline (reference sequence). CDR3 region: CASSYMGVASPLHF. In DNA form, the CDR3 reads TGTGCCAGCAGCTATATGGGTGTAGCGTCACCCCTCCACTTT.

This clone was seen once. The chain employs TRBV28 and TRBJ2-3; 7 bases match TRBD2. J gave up 6 bases and V 4 bases, and 4 bases lay outside the gene matches. CDR1 is MDHEN and CDR2 is SYDVKM in the germline V gene. The CDR3 contains 13 residues. The CDR3 DNA reads TGTGCCAGCAGTTCGGCGGGAGCGGATACGCAGTATTTT. Its protein is CASSSAGADTQYF.

V is TRBV7-7 and J is TRBJ2-7, with 9 nucleotides matching TRBD1. CDR1 and CDR2 from the germline V gene are SSHAT and FNYEAQ (reference sequence). The CDR3 covers 13 residues. V was pared by 5 bases and J by 6 bases, with 5 bases of the junction left unmatched. The CDR3 region has the DNA TGTGCCAGCAGCCCCAGGACAGGGGTCGAGCAGTACTTC. This sequence encodes CASSPRTGVEQYF.

The chain uses TRBV2 and TRBJ2-3; 7 nucleotides match TRBD1. Germline V CDR1 and CDR2: SNHLY, FYNNEI. The CDR3 spans 15 residues. Germline trimming cut 4 bases from V and 1 base from J; bases unmatched to any gene: 5. For the CDR3, the DNA is TGTGCCAGCAGTGTCGGGACAGTCCGCACAGATACGCAGTATTTT. Protein product: CASSVGTVRTDTQYF.

This clone occurred once. The CDR3 sequence: CASSQSMNTGELFF. The CDR3 DNA reads TGTGCCAGCAGCCAATCGATGAACACCGGGGAGCTGTTTTTT. The rearrangement uses TRBV5-6 and TRBJ2-2, with D uncertain. V lost 4 bases and J 1 base, leaving 8 bases between the germline ends. CDR3 size: 14 residues. Germline lookup yields CDR1 SGHDT and CDR2 YYEEEE.

The chain couples TRBV6-5 to TRBJ2-1; 13 positions match TRBD2. The junction had 10 bases not matched to a gene; V was cut back by 7 bases and J by 10 bases. CDR3 length: 15 amino acids. Germline V gene sequence: CDR1 MNHEY, CDR2 SVGAGI. CDR3 sequence (DNA): TGTGCCAGCAACCGACTAGCGGGGGGCGAAAGAGAGCAGTTCTTC. Protein: CASNRLAGGEREQFF.